Below are 8 T cell receptor beta chains sequenced from a single sample in a study of T cell responses to AZD1222 COVID-19 vaccine. Libraries were prepared by immunoSEQ multiplex PCR; TCRdb keeps only in-frame clonotypes and omits some of them. The data show around 140,000 clones, with around 90% seen just once and approximately 2% held by the top ten. Source: peripheral blood, taken 28 days after the second AZD1222 dose. These receptors were collected from an adult who received the AZD1222 COVID-19 vaccine.

The chain joins TRBV19 to TRBJ1-1; D unresolved. The CDR3 length is 13 residues. Trimming cost V 4 bases and J 0 bases, with 6 bases left between them. CDR1 LNHDA and CDR2 SQIVND come from the germline V gene (reference sequence). The chain's CDR3 is CASSTALNTEAFF. The CDR3 region has the DNA TGTGCCAGTAGTACGGCGTTGAACACTGAAGCTTTCTTT.

Comments on this clone: The same CDR3 arises from other DNA sequences in this sample as well. V usage is TRBV18 and J usage is TRBJ1-3; D is possibly TRBD1 (5 bases). Trimming removed 3 bases from V and 0 bases from J, with 6 bases in between. Germline V gene sequence: CDR1 KGHSH, CDR2 LQKENI. This CDR3 spans 14 amino acids. The CDR3 DNA sequence: TGTGCCAGCTCACCCGGGGGCTCTGGAAACACCATATATTTT. This encodes CASSPGGSGNTIYF. Filled out from reference TRBV18 and TRBJ1-3, the complete variable domain reads NAGVMQNPRHLVRRRGQEARLRCSPMKGHSHVYWYRQLPEEGLKFMVYLQKENIIDESGMPKERFSAEFPKEGPSILRIQQVVRGDSAAYFCASSPGGSGNTIYFGEGSWLTVV.

The chain couples TRBV6-1 to TRBJ2-2; D unresolved. The CDR3 consists of 11 residues. Trimming took 3 bases from V and 6 from J, leaving 2 bases between them. CDR1 MNHNS and CDR2 SASEGT come from the germline V gene. The CDR3, as DNA: TGTGCCAGCAGTGAGCCCGGGGAGCTGTTTTTT. It translates to CASSEPGELFF.

The chain joins TRBV27 to TRBJ1-6; no reliable D call. The V end was cut by 3 bases, the J end by 5 bases, with 11 bases between. Germline lookup yields CDR1 MNHEY and CDR2 SMNVEV (reference sequence). The CDR3 contains 15 residues. The CDR3 coding sequence is TGTGCCAGCAGTTTTCTGGGAACGAATAATTCACCCCTCCACTTT. It yields the protein CASSFLGTNNSPLHF.

The chain employs TRBV29-1 and TRBJ2-5, with 9 bases matching TRBD1. The V gene's germline CDR1 is SQVTM and CDR2 ANQGSEA. V trimming: 5 bases; J trimming: 2 bases; junction bases outside the gene matches: 3. CDR3 length: 13 amino acids. The CDR3 loop reads CSVQGTGQETQYF. CDR3 DNA sequence: TGCAGCGTTCAGGGGACAGGGCAAGAGACCCAGTACTTC.

This sequence joins TRBV30 and TRBJ1-6; TRBD1 matches at 7 bases. The CDR3 has 14 residues. CDR1 GTSNPN and CDR2 SVGIG come from the germline V gene (reference sequence). The trim removed 3 bases at V and 9 bases at J, leaving 8 bases unmatched. The CDR3 reads CAWRAGTAASPLHF. CDR3 coding DNA: TGTGCCTGGAGGGCCGGGACAGCAGCTTCACCCCTCCACTTT.

The chain joins TRBV3-1 (or the pseudogene TRBV3-2) to TRBJ2-7, with D perhaps matching TRBD1 or TRBD2 (5 bases each). The CDR3 consists of 13 residues. Trimming took off 2 bases at V and 2 bases at J, with 7 bases between the two ends. Germline lookup yields CDR1 LGHDT and CDR2 YNNKEL (reference sequence). The CDR3 DNA sequence: TGTGCCAGCAGCCAAACGGGACCCTACGAGCAGTACTTC. Residues: CASSQTGPYEQYF.

In this sample, this clone turned up a few times. The chain joins TRBV4-1 to TRBJ2-1, with a possible D match to TRBD2 (5 bases). The length of the CDR3 is 12 residues. Germline CDR1 and CDR2: MGHRA and YSYEKL. Trimming removed 0 bases at V and 10 bases at J, with 7 bases between. CDR3 amino acids: CASSQDRREQFF. As DNA, the CDR3 is TGCGCCAGCAGCCAAGATAGGAGGGAGCAGTTCTTC.